Detailed here is one T cell receptor beta chain. The CDR3 has 19 residues. Germline CDR1 is LNHNV and CDR2 is YYDKDF (reference sequence). V was cut by 0 bases and J by 0 bases, with 20 bases left in between. This sample is drawn from a study of shared T cell receptors in the human thymus. Libraries were prepared by immunoSEQ multiplex PCR; TCRdb keeps only in-frame clonotypes and omits some of them. This sample carries over 65,000 clones, more than 90% of them seen once, and the ten largest clones take less than 0.04%. V and J are TRBV15 and TRBJ1-2; D gene unclear. Sequencing was carried out using thymocytes. This receptor was identified in a human donor. The CDR3 region has the DNA TGTGCCACCAGCAGAGATATTCTCCTACGACCGAGAGCTAACTATGGCTACACCTTC. Protein product: CATSRDILLRPRANYGYTF.